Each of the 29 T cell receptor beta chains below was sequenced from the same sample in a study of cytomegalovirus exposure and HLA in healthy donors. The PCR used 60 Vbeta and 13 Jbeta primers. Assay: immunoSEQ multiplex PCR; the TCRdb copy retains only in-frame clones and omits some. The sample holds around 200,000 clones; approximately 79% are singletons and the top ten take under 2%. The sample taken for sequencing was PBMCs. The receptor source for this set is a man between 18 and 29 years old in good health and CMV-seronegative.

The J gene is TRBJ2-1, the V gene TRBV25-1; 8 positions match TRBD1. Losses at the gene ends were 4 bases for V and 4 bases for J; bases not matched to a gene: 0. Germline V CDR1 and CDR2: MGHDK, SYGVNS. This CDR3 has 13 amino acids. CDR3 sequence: CASSGTGYNEQFF. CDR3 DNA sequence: TGTGCCAGCAGTGGGACAGGGTACAATGAGCAGTTCTTC.

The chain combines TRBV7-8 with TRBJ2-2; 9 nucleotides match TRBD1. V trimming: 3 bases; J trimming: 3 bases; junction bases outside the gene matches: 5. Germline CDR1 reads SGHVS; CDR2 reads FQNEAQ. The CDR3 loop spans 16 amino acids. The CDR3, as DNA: TGTGCCAGCAGCTTTCCTCGGACAGGGGACACCGGGGAGCTGTTTTTT. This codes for CASSFPRTGDTGELFF.

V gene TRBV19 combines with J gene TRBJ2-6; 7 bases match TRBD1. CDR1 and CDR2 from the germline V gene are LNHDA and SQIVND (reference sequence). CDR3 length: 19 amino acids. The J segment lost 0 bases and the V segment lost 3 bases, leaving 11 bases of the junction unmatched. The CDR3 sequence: CASSMMVGAGGSGANVLTF. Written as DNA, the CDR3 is TGTGCCAGTAGTATGATGGTGGGTGCAGGGGGCTCTGGGGCCAACGTCCTGACTTTC.

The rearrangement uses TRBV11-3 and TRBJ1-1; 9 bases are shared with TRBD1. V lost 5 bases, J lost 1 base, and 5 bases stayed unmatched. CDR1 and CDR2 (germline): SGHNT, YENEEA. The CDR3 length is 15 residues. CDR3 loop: CASSPPDRGNTEAFF. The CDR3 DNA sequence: TGTGCCAGCAGCCCACCGGACAGGGGGAACACTGAAGCTTTCTTT. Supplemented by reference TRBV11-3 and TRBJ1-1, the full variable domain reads EAGVVQSPRYKIIEKKQPVAFWCNPISGHNTLYWYLQNLGQGPELLIRYENEEAVDDSQLPKDRFSAERLKGVDSTLKIQPAELGDSAVYLCASSPPDRGNTEAFFGQGTRLTVV.

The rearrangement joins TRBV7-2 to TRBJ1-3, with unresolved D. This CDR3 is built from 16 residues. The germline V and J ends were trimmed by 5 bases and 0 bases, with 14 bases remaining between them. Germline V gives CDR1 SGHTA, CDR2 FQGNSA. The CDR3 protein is CASSPAGIISGNTIYF. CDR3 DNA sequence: TGTGCCAGCAGCCCGGCGGGGATTATCTCTGGAAACACCATATATTTT.

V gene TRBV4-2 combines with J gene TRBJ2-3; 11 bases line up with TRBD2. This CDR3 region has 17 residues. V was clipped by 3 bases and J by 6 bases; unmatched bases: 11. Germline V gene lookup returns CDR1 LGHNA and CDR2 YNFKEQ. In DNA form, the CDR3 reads TGTGCCAGCAGCCAGGATGGGACTAGCGGACGGGAGGATACGCAGTATTTT. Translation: CASSQDGTSGREDTQYF.

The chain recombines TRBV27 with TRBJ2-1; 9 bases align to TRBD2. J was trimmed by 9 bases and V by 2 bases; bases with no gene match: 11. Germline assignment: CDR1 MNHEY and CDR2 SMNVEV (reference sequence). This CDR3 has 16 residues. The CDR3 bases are TGTGCCAGCAGTTTAGCCCCCGGGACTAGCTTAACTGAGCAGTTCTTC. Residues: CASSLAPGTSLTEQFF.

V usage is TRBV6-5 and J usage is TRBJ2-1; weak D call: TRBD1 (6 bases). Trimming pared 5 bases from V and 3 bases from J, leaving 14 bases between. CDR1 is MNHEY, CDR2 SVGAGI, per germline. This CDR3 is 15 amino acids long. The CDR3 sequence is CASSTQGTFYNEQFF. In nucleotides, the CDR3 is TGTGCCAGCAGTACACAGGGTACTTTCTACAATGAGCAGTTCTTC.

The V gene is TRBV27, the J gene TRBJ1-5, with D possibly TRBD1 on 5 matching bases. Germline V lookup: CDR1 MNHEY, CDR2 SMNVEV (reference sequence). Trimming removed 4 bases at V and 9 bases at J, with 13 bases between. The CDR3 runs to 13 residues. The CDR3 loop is CASSWTPEAPQHF. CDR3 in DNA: TGTGCCAGCAGTTGGACACCCGAGGCGCCCCAGCATTTT.

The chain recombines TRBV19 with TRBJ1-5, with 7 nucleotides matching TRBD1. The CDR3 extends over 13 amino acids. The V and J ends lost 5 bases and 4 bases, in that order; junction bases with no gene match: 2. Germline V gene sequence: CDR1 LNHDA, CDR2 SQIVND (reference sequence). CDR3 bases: TGTGCCAGTAGTCAGGGGGGTAATCAGCCCCAGCATTTT. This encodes CASSQGGNQPQHF.

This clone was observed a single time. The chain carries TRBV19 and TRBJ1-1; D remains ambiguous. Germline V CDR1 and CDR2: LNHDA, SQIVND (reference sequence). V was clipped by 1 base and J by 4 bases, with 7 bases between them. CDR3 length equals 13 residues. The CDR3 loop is CASSIVGVTEAFF. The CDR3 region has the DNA TGTGCCAGTAGTATAGTCGGGGTCACTGAAGCTTTCTTT.

This CDR3 is CASSPRAGDRMNTEAFF. CDR3 in DNA: TGTGCCAGCTCACCACGAGCGGGGGACCGAATGAACACTGAAGCTTTCTTT. The chain links TRBV18 to TRBJ1-1; maybe TRBD1 (5 bases). V lost 1 base and J 0 bases, leaving 15 bases between the germline ends. The CDR3 totals 17 residues. Germline values: CDR1 KGHSH, CDR2 LQKENI. The whole variable domain, remainder taken from reference TRBV18 and TRBJ1-1, is NAGVMQNPRHLVRRRGQEARLRCSPMKGHSHVYWYRQLPEEGLKFMVYLQKENIIDESGMPKERFSAEFPKEGPSILRIQQVVRGDSAAYFCASSPRAGDRMNTEAFFGQGTRLTVV.

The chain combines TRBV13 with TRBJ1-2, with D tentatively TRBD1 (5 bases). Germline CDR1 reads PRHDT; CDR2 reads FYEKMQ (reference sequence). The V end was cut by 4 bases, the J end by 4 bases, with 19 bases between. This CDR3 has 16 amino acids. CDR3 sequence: CASSYTPGGEIYGYTF. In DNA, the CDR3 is TGTGCCAGCAGCTACACCCCGGGGGGAGAAATCTATGGCTACACCTTC. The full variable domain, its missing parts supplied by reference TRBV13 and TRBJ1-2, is AAGVIQSPRHLIKEKRETATLKCYPIPRHDTVYWYQQGPGQDPQFLISFYEKMQSDKGSIPDRFSAQQFSDYHSELNMSSLELGDSALYFCASSYTPGGEIYGYTFGSGTRLTVV.

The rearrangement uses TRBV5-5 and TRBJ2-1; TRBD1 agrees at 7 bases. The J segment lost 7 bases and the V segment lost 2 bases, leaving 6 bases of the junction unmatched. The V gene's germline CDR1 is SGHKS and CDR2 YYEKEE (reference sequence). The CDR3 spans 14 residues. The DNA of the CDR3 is TGTGCCAGCAGCTTACAGGGGTTGTTGAATGAGCAGTTCTTC. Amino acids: CASSLQGLLNEQFF. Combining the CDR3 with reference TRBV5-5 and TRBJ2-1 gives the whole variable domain DAGVTQSPTHLIKTRGQQVTLRCSPISGHKSVSWYQQVLGQGPQFIFQYYEKEERGRGNFPDRFSARQFPNYSSELNVNALLLGDSALYLCASSLQGLLNEQFFGPGTRLTVL.

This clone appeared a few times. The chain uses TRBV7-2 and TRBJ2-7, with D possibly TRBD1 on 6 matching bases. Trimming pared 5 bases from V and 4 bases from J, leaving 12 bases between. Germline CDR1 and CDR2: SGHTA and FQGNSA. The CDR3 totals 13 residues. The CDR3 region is CASSHGQSYEQYF. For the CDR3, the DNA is TGTGCCAGCAGCCACGGACAGAGTTACGAGCAGTACTTC.

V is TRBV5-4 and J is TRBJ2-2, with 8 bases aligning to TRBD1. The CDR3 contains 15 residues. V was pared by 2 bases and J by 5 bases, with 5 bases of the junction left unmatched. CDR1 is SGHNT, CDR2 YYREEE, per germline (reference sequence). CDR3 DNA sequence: TGTGCCAGCAGCTTTGGGCAGGGGGCTACCGGGGAGCTGTTTTTT. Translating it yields CASSFGQGATGELFF.

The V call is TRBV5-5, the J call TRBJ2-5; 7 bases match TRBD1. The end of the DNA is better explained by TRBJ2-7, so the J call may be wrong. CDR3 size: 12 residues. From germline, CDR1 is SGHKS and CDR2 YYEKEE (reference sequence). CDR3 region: CASSWTGYEQYF. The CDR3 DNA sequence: TGTGCCAGCAGCTGGACAGGCTACGAGCAGTACTTC.

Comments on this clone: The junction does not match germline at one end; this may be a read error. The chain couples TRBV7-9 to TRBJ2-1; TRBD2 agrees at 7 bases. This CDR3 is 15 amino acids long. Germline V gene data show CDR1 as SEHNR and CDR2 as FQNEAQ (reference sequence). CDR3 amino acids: CSSSLGLAEYNEQFF. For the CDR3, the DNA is TGTTCCAGCAGCTTAGGGCTAGCGGAATACAATGAGCAGTTCTTC. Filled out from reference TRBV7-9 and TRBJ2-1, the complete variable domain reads DTGVSQNPRHKITKRGQNVTFRCDPISEHNRLYWYRQTLGQGPEFLTYFQNEAQLEKSRLLSDRFSAERPKGSFSTLEIQRTEQGDSAMYLCSSSLGLAEYNEQFFGPGTRLTVL.

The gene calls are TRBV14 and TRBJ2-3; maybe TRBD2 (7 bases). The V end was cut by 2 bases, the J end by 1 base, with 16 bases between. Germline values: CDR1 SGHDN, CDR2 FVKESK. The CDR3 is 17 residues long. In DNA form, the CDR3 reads TGTGCCAGCAGCCAATACCGGGGGGCGGGAGGCACAGATACGCAGTATTTT. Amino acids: CASSQYRGAGGTDTQYF.

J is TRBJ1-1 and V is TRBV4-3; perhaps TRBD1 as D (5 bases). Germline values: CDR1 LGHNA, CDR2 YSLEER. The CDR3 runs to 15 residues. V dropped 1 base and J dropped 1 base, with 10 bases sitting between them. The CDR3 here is CASSQVETENTEAFF. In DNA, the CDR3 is TGCGCCAGCAGCCAAGTAGAGACAGAGAACACTGAAGCTTTCTTT.

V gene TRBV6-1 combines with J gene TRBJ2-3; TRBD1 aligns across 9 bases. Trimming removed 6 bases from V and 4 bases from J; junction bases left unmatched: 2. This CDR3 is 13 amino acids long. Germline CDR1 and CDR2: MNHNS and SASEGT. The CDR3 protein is CASSGQGPDTQYF. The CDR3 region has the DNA TGTGCCAGCAGCGGACAGGGGCCAGATACGCAGTATTTT.

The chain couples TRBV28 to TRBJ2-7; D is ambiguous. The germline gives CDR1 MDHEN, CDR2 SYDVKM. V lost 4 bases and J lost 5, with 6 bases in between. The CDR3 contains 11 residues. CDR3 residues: CASSSPHEQYF. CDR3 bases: TGTGCCAGCAGTTCTCCCCACGAGCAGTACTTC.

CDR3: CARSGVRGRGEKLFF. CDR3 nucleotide sequence: TGTGCCAGAAGCGGAGTGCGGGGACGAGGGGAAAAACTGTTTTTT. The J gene is TRBJ1-4, the V gene TRBV5-3; D possibly corresponds to TRBD1 (5 bases). TRBV5-3 is identified as an open reading frame with a role that is uncertain. The germline V and J ends were trimmed by 4 bases and 8 bases, with 18 bases remaining between them. The CDR3 is made up of 15 amino acids.

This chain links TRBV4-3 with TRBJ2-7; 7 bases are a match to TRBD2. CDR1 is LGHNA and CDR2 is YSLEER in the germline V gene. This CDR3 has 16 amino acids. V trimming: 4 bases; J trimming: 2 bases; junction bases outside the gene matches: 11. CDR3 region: CASSLSAVGGTYEQYF. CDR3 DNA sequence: TGCGCCAGCAGCCTTTCTGCTGTGGGGGGGACCTACGAGCAGTACTTC.

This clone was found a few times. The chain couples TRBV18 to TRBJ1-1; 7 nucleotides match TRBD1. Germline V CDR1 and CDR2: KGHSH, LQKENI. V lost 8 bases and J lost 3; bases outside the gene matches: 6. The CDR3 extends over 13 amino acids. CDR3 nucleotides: TGTGCCAGCGCGACAGGGTTGGACACTGAAGCTTTCTTT. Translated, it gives CASATGLDTEAFF.

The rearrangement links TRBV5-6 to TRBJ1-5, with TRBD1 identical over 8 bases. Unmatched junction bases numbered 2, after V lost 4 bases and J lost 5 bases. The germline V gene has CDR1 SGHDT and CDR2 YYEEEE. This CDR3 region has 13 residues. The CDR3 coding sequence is TGTGCCAGCAGCAAGGACAGGGATCAGCCCCAGCATTTT. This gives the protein CASSKDRDQPQHF.

CDR3: CASSSGQGYNEQFF. Written as DNA, the CDR3 is TGTGCCAGCAGCTCGGGACAGGGGTACAATGAGCAGTTCTTC. V and J are TRBV5-6 and TRBJ2-1; 10 bases align to TRBD1. V gave up 3 bases and J gave up 4 bases; unmatched junction bases: 1. Germline values: CDR1 SGHDT, CDR2 YYEEEE. The CDR3 totals 14 residues.

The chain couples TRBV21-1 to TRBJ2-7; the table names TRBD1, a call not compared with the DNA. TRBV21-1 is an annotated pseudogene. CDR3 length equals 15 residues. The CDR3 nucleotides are TGTGCCATTAGTTCCGGGACAGTGAGCTCCTACGAGCAGTACTTC. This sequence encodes CAISSGTVSSYEQYF.

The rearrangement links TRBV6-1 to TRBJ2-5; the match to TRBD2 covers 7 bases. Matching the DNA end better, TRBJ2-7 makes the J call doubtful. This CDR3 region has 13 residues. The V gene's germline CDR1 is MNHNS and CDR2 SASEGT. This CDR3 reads CASSDGGGYEQYF. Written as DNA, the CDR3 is TGTGCCAGCAGTGATGGGGGGGGGTACGAGCAGTACTTC.